This T cell receptor beta chain is drawn from a study of T cell responses to AZD1222 COVID-19 vaccine. Notes on the study in general: Donors, mostly white British, included more females; clonal diversity was possibly underestimated.

The V gene lost 0 bases and the J gene lost 0 bases, with 0 bases spanning the gap. This CDR3 contains 12 residues. Repertoires were generated with immunoSEQ multiplex PCR, while TCRdb's copy carries only in-frame clones and drops some. This sample has about 120,000 clones, with just over 90% found just once. Comments on this clone: The antigen is undetermined.

The clonotype was recovered from an adult in good health. This chain uses TRBV5-3 with TRBJ1-1, with D unresolved. TRBV5-3 is classed as an ORF, of uncertain function. The material sequenced was peripheral blood, taken on day 0 of AZD1222 vaccination. The CDR3 loop reads CARSLVNTEAFF. The CDR3 bases are TGTGCCAGAAGCTTGGTGAACACTGAAGCTTTCTTT.